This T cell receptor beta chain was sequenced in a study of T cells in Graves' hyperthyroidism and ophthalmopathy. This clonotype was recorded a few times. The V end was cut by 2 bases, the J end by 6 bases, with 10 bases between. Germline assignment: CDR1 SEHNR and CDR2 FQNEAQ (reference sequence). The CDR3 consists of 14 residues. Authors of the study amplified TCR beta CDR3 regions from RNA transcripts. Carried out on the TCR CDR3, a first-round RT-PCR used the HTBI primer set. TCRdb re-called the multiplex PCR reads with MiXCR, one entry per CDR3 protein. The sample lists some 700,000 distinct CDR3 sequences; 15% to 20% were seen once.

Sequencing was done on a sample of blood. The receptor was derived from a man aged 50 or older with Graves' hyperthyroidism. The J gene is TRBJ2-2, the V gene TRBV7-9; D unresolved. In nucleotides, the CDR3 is TGTGCCAGCAGCTTACTGGTCGTATCCGGGGAGCTGTTTTTT. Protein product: CASSLLVVSGELFF.